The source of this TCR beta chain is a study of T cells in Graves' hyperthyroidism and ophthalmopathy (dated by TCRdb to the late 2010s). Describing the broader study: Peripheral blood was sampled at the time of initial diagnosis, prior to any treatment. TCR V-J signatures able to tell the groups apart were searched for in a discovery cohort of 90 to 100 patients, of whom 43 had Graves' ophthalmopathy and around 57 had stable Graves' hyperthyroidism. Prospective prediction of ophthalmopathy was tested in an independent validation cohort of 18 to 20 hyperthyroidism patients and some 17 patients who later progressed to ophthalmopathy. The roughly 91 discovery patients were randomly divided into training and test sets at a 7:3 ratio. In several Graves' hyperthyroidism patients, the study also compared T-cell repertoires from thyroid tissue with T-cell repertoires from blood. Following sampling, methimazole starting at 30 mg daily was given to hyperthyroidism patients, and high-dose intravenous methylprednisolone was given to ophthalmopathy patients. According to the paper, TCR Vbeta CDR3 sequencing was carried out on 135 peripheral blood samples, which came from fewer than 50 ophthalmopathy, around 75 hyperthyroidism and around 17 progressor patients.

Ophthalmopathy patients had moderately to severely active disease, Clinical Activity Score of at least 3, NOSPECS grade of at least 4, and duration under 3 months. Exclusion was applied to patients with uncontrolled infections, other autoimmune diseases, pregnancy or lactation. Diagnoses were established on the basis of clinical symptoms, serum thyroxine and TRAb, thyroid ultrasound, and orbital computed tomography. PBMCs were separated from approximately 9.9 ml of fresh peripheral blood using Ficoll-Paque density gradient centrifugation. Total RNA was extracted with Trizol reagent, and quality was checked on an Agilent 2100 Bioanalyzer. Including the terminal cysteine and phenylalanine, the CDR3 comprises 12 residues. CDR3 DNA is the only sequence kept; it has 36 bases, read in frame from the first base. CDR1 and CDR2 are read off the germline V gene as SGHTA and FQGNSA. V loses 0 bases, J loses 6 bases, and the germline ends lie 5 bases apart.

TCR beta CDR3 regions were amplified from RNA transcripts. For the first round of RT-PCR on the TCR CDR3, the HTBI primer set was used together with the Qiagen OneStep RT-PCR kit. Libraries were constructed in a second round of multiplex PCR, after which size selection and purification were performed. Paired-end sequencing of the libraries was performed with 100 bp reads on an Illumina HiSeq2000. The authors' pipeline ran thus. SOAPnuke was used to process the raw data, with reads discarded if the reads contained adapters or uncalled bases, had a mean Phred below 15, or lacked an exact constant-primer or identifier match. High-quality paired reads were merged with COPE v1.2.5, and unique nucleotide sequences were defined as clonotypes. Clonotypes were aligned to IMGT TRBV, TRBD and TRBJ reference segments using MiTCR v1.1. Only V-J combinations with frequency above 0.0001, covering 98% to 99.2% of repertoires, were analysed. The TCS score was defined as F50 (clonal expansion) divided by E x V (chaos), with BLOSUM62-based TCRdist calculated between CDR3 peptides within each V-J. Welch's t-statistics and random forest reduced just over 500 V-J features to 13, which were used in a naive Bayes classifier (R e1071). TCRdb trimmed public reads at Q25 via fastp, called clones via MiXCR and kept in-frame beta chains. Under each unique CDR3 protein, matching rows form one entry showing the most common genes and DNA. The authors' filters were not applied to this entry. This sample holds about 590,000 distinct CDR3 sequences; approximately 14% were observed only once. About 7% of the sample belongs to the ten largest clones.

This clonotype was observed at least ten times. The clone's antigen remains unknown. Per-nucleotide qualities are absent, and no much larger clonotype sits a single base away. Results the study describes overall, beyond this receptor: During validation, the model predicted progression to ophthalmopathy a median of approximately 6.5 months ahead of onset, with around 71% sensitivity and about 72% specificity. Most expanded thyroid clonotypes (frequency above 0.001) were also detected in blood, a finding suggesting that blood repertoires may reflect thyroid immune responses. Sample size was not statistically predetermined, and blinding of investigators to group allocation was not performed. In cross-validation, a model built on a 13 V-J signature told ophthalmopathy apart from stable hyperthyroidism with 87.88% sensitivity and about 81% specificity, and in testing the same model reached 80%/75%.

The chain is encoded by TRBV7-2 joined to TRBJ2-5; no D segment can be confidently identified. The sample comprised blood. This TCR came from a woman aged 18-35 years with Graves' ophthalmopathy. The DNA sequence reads TGTGCCAGCAGCTTAGCTTCGAAGACCCAGTACTTC. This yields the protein CASSLASKTQYF.